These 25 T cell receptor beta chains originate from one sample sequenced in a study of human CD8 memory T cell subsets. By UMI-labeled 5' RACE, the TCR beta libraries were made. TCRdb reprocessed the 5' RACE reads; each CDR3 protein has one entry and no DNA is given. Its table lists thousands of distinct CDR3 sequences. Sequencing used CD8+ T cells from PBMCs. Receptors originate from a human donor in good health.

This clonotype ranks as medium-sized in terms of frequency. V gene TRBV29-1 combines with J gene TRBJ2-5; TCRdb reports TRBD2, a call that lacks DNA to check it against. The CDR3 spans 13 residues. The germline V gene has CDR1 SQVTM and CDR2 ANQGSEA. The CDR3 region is CSVEGGMEETQYF.

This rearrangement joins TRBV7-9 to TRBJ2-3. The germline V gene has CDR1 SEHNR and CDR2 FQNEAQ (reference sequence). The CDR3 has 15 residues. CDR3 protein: CASSLVGSDPDTQYF.

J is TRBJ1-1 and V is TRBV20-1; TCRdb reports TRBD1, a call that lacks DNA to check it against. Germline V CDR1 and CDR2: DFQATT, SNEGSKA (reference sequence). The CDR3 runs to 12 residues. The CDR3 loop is CSAGGTGAEAFF.

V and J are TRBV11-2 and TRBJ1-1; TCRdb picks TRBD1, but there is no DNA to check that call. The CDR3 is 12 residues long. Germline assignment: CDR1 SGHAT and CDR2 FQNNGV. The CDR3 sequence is CASSSGPTEAFF. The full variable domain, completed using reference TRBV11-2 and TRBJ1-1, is EAGVAQSPRYKIIEKRQSVAFWCNPISGHATLYWYQQILGQGPKLLIQFQNNGVVDDSQLPKDRFSAERLKGVDSTLKIQPAKLEDSAVYLCASSSGPTEAFFGQGTRLTVV.

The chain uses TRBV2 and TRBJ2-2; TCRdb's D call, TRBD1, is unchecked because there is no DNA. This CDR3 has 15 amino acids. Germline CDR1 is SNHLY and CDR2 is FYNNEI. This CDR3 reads CASKTGVVDTGELFF.

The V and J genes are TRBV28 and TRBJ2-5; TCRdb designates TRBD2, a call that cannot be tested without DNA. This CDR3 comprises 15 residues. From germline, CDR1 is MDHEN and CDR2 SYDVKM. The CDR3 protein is CASSLGTSFRETQYF.

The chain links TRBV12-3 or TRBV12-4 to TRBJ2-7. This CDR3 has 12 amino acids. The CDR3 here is CASSSWLYEQYF.

The CDR3 sequence is CASSDSGSGISYNEQFF. J is TRBJ2-1 and V is TRBV6-4; TCRdb's D call, TRBD2, is unchecked because there is no DNA. Germline V gives CDR1 MRHNA, CDR2 SNTAGT. The CDR3 has 17 amino acids.

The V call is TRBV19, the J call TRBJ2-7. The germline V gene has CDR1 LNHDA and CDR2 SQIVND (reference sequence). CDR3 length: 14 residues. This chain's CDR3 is CASRTTGASYEQYF.

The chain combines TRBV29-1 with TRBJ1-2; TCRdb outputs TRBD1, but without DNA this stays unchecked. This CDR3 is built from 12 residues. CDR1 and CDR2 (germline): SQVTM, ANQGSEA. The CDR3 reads CSVDGQGRGYTF.

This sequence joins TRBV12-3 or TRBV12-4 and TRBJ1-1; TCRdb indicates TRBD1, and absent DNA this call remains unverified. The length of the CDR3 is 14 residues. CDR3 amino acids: CASGPTGTFAEAFF.

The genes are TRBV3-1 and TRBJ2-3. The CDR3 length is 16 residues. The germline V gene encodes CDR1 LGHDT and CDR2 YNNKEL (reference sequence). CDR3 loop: CASSQDRRSETDTQYF.

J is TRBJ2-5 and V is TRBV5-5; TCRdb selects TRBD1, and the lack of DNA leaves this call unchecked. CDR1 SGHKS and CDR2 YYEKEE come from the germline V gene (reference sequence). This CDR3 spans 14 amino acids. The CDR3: CASSLGQVQETQYF.

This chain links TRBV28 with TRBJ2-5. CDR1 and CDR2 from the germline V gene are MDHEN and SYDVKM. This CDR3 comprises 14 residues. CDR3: CASRKGFLQETQYF.

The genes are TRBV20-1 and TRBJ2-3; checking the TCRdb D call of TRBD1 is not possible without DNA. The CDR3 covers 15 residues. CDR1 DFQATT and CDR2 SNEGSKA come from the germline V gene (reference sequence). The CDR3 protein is CSAAETGATMDTQYF.

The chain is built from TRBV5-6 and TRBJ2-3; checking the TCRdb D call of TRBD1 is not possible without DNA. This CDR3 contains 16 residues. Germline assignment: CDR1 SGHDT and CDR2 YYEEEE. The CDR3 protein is CASSPAGRKISDTQYF. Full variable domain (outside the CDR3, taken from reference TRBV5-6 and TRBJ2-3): DAGVTQSPTHLIKTRGQQVTLRCSPKSGHDTVSWYQQALGQGPQFIFQYYEEEERQRGNFPDRFSGHQFPNYSSELNVNALLLGDSALYLCASSPAGRKISDTQYFGPGTRLTVL.

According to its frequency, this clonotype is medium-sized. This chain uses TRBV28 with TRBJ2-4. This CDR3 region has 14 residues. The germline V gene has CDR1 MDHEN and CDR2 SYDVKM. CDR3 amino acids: CASSLVLAKNIQYF.

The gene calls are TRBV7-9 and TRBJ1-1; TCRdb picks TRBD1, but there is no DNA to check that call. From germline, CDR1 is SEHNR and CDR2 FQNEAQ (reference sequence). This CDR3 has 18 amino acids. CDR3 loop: CASSPQSLGHPYNTEAFF. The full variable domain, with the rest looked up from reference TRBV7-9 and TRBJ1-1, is DTGVSQNPRHKITKRGQNVTFRCDPISEHNRLYWYRQTLGQGPEFLTYFQNEAQLEKSRLLSDRFSAERPKGSFSTLEIQRTEQGDSAMYLCASSPQSLGHPYNTEAFFGQGTRLTVV.

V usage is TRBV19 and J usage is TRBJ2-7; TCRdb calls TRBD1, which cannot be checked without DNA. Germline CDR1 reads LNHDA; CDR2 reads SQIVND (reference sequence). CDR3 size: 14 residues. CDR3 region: CASSIGGQFYEQYF.

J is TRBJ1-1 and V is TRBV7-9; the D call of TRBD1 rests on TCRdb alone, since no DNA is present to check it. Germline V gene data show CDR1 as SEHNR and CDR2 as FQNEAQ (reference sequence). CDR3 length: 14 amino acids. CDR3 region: CASSSPGTGPEAFF.

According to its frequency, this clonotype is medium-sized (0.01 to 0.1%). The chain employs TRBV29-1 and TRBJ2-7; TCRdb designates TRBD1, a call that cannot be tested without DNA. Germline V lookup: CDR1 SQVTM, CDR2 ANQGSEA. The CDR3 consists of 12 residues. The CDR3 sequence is CSVSVSGREQYF.

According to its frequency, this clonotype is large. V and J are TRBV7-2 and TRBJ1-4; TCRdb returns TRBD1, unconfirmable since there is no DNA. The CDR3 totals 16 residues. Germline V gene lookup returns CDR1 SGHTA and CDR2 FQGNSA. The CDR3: CASSLGDVPYGEKLFF.

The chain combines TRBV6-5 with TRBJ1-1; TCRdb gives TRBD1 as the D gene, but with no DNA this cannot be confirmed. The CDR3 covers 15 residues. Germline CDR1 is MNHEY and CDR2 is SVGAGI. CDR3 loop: CASRLLQGQNTEAFF.

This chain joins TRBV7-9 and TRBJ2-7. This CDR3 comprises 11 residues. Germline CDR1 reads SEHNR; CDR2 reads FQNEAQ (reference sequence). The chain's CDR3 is CASSSDYEQYF.

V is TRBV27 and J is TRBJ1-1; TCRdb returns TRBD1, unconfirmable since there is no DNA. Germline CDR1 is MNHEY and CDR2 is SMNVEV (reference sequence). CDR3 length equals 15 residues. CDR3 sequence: CASSLSIQGRTEAFF.